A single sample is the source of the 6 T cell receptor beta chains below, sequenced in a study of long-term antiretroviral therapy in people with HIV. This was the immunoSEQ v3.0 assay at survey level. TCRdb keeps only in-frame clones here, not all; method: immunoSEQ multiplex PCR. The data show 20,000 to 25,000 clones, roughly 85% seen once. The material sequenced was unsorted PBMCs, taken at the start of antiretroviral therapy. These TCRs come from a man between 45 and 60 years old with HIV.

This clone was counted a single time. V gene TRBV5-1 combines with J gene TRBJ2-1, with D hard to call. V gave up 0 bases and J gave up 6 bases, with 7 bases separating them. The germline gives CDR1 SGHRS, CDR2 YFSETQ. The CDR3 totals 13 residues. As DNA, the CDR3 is TGCGCCAGCAGCTTGGGGCTTCTCAATGAGCAGTTCTTC. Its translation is CASSLGLLNEQFF.

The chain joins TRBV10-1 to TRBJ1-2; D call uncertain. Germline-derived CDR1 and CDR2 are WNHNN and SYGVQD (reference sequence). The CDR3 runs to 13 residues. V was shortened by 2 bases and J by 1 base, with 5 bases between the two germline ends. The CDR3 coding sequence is TGCGCCAGCAGTGAGACCGTTAACTATGGCTACACCTTC. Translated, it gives CASSETVNYGYTF.

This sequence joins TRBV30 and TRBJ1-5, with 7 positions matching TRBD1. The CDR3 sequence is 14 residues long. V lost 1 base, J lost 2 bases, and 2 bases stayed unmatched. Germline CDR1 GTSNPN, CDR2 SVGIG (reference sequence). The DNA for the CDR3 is TGTGCCTGGAGTGAAGGGACAGGCAATCAGCCCCAGCATTTT. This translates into CAWSEGTGNQPQHF.

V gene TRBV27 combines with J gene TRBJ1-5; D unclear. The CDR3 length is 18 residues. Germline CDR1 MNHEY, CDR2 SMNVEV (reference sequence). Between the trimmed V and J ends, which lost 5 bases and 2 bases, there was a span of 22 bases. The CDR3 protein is CASSPKPPSRERNQPQHF. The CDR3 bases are TGTGCCAGCAGTCCCAAACCTCCCTCGAGGGAACGCAATCAGCCCCAGCATTTT.

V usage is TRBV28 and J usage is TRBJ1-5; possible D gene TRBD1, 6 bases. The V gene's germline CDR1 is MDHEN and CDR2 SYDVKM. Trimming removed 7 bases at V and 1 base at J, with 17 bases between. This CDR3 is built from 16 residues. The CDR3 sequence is CASTPGGGASNQPQHF. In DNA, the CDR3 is TGTGCCAGCACTCCCGGTGGGGGGGCGAGCAATCAGCCCCAGCATTTT. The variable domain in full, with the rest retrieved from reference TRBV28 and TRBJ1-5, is DVKVTQSSRYLVKRTGEKVFLECVQDMDHENMFWYRQDPGLGLRLIYFSYDVKMKEKGDIPEGYSVSREKKERFSLILESASTNQTSMYLCASTPGGGASNQPQHFGDGTRLSIL.

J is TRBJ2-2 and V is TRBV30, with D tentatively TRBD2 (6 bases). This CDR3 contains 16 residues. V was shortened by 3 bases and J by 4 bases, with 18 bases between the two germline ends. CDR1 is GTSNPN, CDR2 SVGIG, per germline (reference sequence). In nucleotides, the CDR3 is TGTGCCTGGAGCCGTGAGGAGGGGATTTCCACCGGGGAGCTGTTTTTT. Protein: CAWSREEGISTGELFF.